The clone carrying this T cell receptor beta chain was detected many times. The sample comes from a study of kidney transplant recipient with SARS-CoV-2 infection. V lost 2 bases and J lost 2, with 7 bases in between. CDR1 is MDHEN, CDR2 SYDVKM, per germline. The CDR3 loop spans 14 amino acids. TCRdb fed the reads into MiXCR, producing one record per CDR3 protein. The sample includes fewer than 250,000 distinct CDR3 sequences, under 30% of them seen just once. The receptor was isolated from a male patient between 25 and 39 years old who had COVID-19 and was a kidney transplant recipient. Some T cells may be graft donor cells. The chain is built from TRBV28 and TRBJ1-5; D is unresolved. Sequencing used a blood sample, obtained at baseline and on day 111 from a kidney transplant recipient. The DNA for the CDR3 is TGTGCCAGCAGTTTAGGGTCAGGCAATCAGCCCCAGCATTTT. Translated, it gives CASSLGSGNQPQHF. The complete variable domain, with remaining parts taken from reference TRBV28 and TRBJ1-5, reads DVKVTQSSRYLVKRTGEKVFLECVQDMDHENMFWYRQDPGLGLRLIYFSYDVKMKEKGDIPEGYSVSREKKERFSLILESASTNQTSMYLCASSLGSGNQPQHFGDGTRLSIL.